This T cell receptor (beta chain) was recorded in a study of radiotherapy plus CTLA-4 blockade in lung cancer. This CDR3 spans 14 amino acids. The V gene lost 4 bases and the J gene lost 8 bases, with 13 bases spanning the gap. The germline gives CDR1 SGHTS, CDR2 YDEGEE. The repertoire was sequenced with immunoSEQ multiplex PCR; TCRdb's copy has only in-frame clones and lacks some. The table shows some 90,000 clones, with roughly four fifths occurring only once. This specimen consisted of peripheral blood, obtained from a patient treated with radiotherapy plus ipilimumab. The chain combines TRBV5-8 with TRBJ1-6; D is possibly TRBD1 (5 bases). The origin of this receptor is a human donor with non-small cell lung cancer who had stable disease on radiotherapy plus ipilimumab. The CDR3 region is CASSNGQSDSPLHF. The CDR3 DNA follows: TGTGCCAGCAGCAACGGACAATCCGATTCACCCCTCCACTTT.